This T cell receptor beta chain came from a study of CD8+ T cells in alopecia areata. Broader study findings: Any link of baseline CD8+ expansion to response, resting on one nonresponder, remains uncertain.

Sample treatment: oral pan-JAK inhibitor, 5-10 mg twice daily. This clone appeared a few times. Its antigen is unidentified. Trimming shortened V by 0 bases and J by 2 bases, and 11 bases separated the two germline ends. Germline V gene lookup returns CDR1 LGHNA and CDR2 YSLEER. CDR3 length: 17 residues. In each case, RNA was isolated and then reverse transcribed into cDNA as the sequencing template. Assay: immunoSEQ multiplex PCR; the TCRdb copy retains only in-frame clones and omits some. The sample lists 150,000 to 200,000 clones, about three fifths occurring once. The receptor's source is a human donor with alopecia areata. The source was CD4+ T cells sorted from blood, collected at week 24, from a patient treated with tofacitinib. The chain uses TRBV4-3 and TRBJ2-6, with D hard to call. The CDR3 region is CASSQEGFAAGANVLTF. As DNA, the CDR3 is TGCGCCAGCAGCCAAGAGGGCTTCGCCGCTGGGGCCAACGTCCTGACTTTC.